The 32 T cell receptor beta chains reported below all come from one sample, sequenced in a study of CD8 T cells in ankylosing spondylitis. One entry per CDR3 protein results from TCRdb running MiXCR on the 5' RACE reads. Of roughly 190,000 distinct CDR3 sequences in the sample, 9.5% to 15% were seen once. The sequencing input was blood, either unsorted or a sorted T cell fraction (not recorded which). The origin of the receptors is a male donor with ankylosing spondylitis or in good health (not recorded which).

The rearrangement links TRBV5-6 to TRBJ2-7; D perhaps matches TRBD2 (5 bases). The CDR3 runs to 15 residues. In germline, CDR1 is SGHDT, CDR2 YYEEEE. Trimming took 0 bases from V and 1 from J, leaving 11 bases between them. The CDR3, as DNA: TGTGCCAGCAGCTTGGGAGCTCTAGCTTCCTACGAGCAGTACTTC. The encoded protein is CASSLGALASYEQYF. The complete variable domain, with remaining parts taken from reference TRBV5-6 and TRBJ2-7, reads DAGVTQSPTHLIKTRGQQVTLRCSPKSGHDTVSWYQQALGQGPQFIFQYYEEEERQRGNFPDRFSGHQFPNYSSELNVNALLLGDSALYLCASSLGALASYEQYFGPGTRLTVT.

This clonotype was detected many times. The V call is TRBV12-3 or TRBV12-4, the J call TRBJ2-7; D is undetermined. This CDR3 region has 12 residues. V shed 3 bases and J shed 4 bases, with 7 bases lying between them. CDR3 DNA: TGTGCCAGCAGTTTCGGCGGATACGAGCAGTACTTC. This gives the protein CASSFGGYEQYF.

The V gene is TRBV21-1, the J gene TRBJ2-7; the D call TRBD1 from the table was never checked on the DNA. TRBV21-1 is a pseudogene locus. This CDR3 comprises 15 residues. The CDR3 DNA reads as TGTGCCAGCAGGGCCACGGGACAGGGAACCTACGAGCAGTACTTC. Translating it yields CASRATGQGTYEQYF.

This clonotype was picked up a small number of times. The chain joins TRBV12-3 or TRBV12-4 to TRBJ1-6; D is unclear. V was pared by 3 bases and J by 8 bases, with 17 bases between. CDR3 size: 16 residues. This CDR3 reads CASSLRTPWVDSPLHF. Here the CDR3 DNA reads TGTGCCAGCAGTTTGCGCACACCGTGGGTAGATTCACCCCTCCACTTT.

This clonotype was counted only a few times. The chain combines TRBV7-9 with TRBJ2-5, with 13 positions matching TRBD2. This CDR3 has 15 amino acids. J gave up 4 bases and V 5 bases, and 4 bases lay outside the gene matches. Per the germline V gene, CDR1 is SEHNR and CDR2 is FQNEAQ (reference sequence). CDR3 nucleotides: TGTGCCAGCAGCCACACTAGCGGGGGGGGAGAGACCCAGTACTTC. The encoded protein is CASSHTSGGGETQYF.

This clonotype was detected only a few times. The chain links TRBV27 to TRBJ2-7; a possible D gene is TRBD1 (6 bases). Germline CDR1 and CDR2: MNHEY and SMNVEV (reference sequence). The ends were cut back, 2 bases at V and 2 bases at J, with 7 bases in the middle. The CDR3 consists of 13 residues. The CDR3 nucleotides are TGTGCCAGCAGTTTACGACAGGCCTACGAGCAGTACTTC. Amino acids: CASSLRQAYEQYF.

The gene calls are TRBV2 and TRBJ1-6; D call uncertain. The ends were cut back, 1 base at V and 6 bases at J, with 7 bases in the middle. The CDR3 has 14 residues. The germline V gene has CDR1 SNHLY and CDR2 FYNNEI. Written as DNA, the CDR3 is TGTGCCAGCAGTGAAGGAACCTCTAATTCACCCCTCCACTTT. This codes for CASSEGTSNSPLHF. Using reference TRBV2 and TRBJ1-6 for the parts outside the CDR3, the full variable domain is EPEVTQTPSHQVTQMGQEVILRCVPISNHLYFYWYRQILGQKVEFLVSFYNNEISEKSEIFDDQFSVERPDGSNFTLKIRSTKLEDSAMYFCASSEGTSNSPLHFGNGTRLTVT.

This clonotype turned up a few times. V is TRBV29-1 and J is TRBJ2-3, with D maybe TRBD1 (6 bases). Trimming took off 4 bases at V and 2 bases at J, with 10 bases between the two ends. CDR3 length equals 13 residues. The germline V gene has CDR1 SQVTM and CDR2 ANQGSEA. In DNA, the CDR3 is TGCAGCGTTGGGGACACTCACACAGATACGCAGTATTTT. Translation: CSVGDTHTDTQYF.

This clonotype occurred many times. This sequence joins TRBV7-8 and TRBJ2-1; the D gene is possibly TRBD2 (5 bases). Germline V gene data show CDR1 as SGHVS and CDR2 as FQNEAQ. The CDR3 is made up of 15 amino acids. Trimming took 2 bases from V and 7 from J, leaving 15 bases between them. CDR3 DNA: TGTGCCAGCAGCTTATATGGGCTAGCAACGAATGAGCAGTTCTTC. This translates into CASSLYGLATNEQFF.

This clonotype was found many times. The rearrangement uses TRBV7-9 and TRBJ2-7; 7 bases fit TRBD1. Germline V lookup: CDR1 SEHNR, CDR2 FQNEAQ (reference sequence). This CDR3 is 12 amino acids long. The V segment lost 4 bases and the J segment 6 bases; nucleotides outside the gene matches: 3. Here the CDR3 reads CASSYSGGEQYF. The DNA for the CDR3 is TGTGCCAGCAGCTACTCAGGGGGCGAGCAGTACTTC.

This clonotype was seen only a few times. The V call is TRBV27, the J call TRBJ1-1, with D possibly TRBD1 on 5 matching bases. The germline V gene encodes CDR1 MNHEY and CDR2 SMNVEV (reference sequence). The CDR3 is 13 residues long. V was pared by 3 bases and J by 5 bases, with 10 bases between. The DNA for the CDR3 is TGTGCCAGCAGTTTTAGGGAGGGGACTGAAGCTTTCTTT. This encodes CASSFREGTEAFF.

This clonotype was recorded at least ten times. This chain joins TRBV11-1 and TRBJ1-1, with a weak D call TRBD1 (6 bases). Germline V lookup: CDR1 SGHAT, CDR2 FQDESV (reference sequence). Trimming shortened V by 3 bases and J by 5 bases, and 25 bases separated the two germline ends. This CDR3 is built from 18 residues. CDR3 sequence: CASSFGVYLQGSGTEAFF. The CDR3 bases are TGTGCCAGCAGCTTTGGGGTCTACCTACAGGGAAGTGGGACTGAAGCTTTCTTT.

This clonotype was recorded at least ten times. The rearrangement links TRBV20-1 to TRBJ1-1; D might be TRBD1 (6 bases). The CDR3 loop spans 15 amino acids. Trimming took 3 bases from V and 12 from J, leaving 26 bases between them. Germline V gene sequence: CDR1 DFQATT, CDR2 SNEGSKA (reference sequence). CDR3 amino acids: CSARGAGGIPTETFF. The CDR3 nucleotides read TGCAGTGCTAGGGGAGCGGGGGGCATTCCCACAGAGACTTTCTTT.

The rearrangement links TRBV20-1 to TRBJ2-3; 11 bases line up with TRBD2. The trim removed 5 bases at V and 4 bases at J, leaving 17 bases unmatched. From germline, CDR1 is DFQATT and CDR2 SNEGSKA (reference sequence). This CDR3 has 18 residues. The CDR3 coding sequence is TGCAGTGCTCCCGAGACTAGCGGGAAATATACAGGTGCAGATACGCAGTATTTT. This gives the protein CSAPETSGKYTGADTQYF.

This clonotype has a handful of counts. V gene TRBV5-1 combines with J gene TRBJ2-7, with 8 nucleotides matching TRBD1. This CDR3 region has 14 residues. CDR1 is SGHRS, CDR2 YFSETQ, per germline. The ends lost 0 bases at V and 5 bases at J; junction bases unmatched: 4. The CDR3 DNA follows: TGCGCCAGCAGCTTGGAAGGCAGGGGGCACGAGCAGTACTTC. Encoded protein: CASSLEGRGHEQYF.

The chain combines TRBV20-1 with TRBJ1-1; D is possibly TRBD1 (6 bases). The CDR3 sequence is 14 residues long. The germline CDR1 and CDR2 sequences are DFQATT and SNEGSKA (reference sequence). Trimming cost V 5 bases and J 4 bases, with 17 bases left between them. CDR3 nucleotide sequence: TGCAGTGCTGACCATTGGGGGGCAGGCACTGAAGCTTTCTTT. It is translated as CSADHWGAGTEAFF.

In DNA form, the CDR3 reads TGTGCCAGTAGTGCCAGGGTAGGGATAACTGAAGCTTTCTTT. Protein: CASSARVGITEAFF. This rearrangement joins TRBV19 to TRBJ1-1; perhaps TRBD1 as D (5 bases). Germline V CDR1 and CDR2: LNHDA, SQIVND (reference sequence). V lost 5 bases to trimming and J lost 5 bases, with 15 bases between them. This CDR3 comprises 14 residues.

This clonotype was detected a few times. The CDR3 spells CASSFAGADEQFF. Here the CDR3 DNA reads TGTGCCAGCAGTTTCGCGGGGGCCGATGAGCAGTTCTTC. The V and J genes are TRBV12-3 or TRBV12-4 and TRBJ2-1, with D possibly matching TRBD2 (7 bases). Between the trimmed V and J ends, which lost 3 bases and 8 bases, there was a span of 11 bases. The CDR3 spans 13 residues.

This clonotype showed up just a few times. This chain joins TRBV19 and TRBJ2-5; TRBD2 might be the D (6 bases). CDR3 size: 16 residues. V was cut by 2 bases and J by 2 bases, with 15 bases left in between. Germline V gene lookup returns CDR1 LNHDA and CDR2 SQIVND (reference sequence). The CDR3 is CASSIWGAGPQETQYF. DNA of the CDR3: TGTGCCAGTAGTATATGGGGAGCGGGCCCACAAGAGACCCAGTACTTC.

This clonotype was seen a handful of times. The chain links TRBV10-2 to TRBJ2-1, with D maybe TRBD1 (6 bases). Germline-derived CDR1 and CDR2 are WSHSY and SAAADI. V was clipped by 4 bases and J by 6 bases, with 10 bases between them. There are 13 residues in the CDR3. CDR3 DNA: TGCGCCAGCAGTGGGCTAGGGGGCAATGAGCAGTTCTTC. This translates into CASSGLGGNEQFF.

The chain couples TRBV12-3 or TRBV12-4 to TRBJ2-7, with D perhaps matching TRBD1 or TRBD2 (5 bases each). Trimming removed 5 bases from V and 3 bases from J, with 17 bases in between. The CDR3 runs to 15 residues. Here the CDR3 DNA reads TGTGCCAGCAGTCCCTCCCTTGGGGGTAGCTACGAGCAGTACTTC. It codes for CASSPSLGGSYEQYF.

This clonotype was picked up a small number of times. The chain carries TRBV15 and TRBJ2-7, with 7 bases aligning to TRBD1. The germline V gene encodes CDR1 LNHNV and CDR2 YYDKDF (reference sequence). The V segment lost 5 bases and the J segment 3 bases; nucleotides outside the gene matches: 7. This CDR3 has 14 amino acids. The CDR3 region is CATSEGGAVYEQYF. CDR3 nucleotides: TGTGCCACCAGCGAAGGGGGCGCGGTCTACGAGCAGTACTTC.

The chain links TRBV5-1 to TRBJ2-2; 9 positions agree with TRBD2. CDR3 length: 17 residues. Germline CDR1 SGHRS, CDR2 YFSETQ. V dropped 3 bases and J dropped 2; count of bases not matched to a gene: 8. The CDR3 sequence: CASSSYELAGNTGELFF. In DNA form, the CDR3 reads TGCGCCAGCAGCTCTTACGAACTAGCGGGCAACACCGGGGAGCTGTTTTTT.

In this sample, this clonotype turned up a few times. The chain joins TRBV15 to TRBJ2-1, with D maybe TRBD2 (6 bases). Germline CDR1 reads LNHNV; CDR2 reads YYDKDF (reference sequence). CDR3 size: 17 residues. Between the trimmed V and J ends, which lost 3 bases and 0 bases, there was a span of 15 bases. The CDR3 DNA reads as TGTGCCACCAGCAGGGAAATAGCGGTAAGCTCCTACAATGAGCAGTTCTTC. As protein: CATSREIAVSSYNEQFF.

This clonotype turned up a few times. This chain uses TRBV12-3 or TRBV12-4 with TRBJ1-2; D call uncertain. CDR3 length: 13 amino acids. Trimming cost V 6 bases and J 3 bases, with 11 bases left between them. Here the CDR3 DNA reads TGTGCCAGCAGCTATACCCAGGACTATGGCTACACCTTC. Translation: CASSYTQDYGYTF.

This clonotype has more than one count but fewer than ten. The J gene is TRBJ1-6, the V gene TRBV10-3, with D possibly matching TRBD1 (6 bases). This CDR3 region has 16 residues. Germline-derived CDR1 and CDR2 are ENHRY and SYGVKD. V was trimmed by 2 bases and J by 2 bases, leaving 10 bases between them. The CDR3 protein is CAISEDGGTYNSPLHF. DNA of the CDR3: TGTGCCATCAGTGAGGACGGGGGCACCTATAATTCACCCCTCCACTTT.

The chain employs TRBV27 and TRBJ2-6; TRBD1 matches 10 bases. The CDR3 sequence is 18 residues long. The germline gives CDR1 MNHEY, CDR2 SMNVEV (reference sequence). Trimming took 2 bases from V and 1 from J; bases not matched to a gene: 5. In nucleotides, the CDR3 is TGTGCCAGCAGTTTAGTGGGACAGGGGAATTCTGGGGCCAACGTCCTGACTTTC. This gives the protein CASSLVGQGNSGANVLTF.

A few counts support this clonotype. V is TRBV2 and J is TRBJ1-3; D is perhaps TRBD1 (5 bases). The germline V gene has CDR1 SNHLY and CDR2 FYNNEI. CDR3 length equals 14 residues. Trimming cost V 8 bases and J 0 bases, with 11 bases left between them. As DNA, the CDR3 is TGTGCCAGCGTCAGGGTCCTCTCTGGAAACACCATATATTTT. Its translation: CASVRVLSGNTIYF.

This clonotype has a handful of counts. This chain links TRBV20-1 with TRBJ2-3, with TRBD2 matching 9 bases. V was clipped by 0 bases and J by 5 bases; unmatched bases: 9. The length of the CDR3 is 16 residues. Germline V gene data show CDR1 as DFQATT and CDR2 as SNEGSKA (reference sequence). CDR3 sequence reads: CSARDRLAGSGDTQYF. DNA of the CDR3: TGCAGTGCTAGAGATCGTCTAGCGGGGTCCGGAGATACGCAGTATTTT.

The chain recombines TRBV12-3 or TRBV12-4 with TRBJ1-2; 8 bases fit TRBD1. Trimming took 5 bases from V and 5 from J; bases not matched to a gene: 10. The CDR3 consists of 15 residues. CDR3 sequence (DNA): TGTGCCAGCAGTCCCCTCAGGGGGCGCGGATATGGCTACACCTTC. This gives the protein CASSPLRGRGYGYTF.

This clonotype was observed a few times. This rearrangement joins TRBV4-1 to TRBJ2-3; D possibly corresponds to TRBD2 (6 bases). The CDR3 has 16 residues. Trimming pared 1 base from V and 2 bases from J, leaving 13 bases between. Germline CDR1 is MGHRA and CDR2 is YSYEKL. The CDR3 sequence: CASSQGGLPPTDTQYF. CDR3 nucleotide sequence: TGCGCCAGCAGCCAAGGGGGACTTCCCCCCACAGATACGCAGTATTTT.

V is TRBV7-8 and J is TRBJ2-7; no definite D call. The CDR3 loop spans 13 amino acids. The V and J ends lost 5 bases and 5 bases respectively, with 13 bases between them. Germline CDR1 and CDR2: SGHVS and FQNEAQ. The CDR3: CASSPVSIDEQYF. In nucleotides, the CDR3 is TGTGCCAGCAGCCCAGTGTCGATCGACGAGCAGTACTTC.